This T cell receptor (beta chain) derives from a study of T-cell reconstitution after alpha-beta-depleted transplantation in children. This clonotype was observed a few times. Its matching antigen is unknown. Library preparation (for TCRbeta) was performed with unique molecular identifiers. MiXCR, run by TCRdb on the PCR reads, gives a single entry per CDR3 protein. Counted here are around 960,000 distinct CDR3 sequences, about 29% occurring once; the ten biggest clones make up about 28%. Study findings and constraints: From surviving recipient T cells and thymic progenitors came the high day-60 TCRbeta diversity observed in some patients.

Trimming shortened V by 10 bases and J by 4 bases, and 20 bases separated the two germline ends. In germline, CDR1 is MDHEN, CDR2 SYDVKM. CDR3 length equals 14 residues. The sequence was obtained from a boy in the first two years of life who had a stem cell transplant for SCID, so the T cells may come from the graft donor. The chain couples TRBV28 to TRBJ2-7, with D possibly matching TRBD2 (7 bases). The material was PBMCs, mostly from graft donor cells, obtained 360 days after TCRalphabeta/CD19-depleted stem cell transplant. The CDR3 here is CATVVGGASYEQYF. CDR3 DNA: TGTGCCACCGTAGTGGGGGGGGCCTCTTACGAGCAGTACTTC. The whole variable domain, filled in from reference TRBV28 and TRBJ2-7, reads DVKVTQSSRYLVKRTGEKVFLECVQDMDHENMFWYRQDPGLGLRLIYFSYDVKMKEKGDIPEGYSVSREKKERFSLILESASTNQTSMYLCATVVGGASYEQYFGPGTRLTVT.